These 3 T cell receptor beta chains share one sample of origin, sequenced in a study of T cell responses to AZD1222 COVID-19 vaccine. Clones were read by immunoSEQ multiplex PCR, and TCRdb kept only the in-frame ones, dropping some. The sample lists 130,000 to 150,000 clones, 90% to 95% seen once, with less than 5.5% in the top ten. The material was peripheral blood, obtained on day 0 of AZD1222 vaccination. Receptors were obtained from an adult in good health.

This clone was observed at least ten times. The rearrangement uses TRBV5-1 and TRBJ2-7, with 8 bases that match TRBD1. The CDR3 sequence is 14 residues long. Germline CDR1 and CDR2: SGHRS and YFSETQ. V dropped 3 bases and J dropped 2; count of bases not matched to a gene: 4. The CDR3 nucleotides read TGCGCCAGCAGCTGGACAGGGAATACCTACGAGCAGTACTTC. Protein: CASSWTGNTYEQYF.

The chain links TRBV3-1 (or the pseudogene TRBV3-2) to TRBJ1-1, with D possibly TRBD1 on 5 matching bases. This CDR3 is 15 amino acids long. Germline assignment: CDR1 LGHDT and CDR2 YNNKEL (reference sequence). Trimming removed 1 base from V and 5 bases from J, with 14 bases in between. The CDR3 coding sequence is TGTGCCAGCAGCCAAGGCGGGGGTTGGGGAACTGAAGCTTTCTTT. It encodes CASSQGGGWGTEAFF.

In nucleotides, the CDR3 is TGTGCCAGTAGTACAACAGGGTTCTCCTACGAGCAGTACTTC. Its translation: CASSTTGFSYEQYF. The gene calls are TRBV19 and TRBJ2-7, with D maybe TRBD1 (6 bases). With 4 bases removed from V and 0 bases from J, the gap between germline ends came to 10 bases. This CDR3 spans 14 amino acids. Germline CDR1 reads LNHDA; CDR2 reads SQIVND (reference sequence). Supplemented by reference TRBV19 and TRBJ2-7, the full variable domain reads DGGITQSPKYLFRKEGQNVTLSCEQNLNHDAMYWYRQDPGQGLRLIYYSQIVNDFQKGDIAEGYSVSREKKESFPLTVTSAQKNPTAFYLCASSTTGFSYEQYFGPGTRLTVT.